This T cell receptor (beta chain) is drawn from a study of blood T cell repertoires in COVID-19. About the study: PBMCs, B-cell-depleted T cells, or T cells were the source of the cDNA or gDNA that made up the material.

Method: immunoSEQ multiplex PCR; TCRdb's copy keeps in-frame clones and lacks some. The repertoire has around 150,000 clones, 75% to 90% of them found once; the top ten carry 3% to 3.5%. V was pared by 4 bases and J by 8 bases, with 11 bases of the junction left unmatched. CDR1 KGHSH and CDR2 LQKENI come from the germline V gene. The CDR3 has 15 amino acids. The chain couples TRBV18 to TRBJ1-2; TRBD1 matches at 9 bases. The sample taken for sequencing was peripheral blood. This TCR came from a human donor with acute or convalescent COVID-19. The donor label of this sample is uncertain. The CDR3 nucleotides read TGTGCCAGCTCACTCCAGGGGACAGGGCAATCCGGCTACACCTTC. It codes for CASSLQGTGQSGYTF.